Following are 15 T cell receptor beta chains from one sample sequenced in a study of T-cell memory formation after mild COVID-19. TCRdb processed the 5' RACE reads anew with MiXCR; each CDR3 protein has one entry. There are under 250,000 distinct CDR3 sequences in the sample; 9.5% occur only once, and 3.5% lies in the top ten. Sequenced: PBMCs or a T cell subset sorted from them (not recorded which). The receptors were sampled from a man in his late teens or twenties who had mild COVID-19 (a few samples of this study predate the infection). Cell type and time point are not known.

Only a few counts were recorded for this clonotype. The chain recombines TRBV9 with TRBJ1-2; a weak D match, TRBD1 (6 bases). The CDR3 is 15 residues long. Germline CDR1 and CDR2: SGDLS and YYNGEE. The ends were cut back, 4 bases at V and 4 bases at J, with 17 bases in the middle. The CDR3 region is CASSPTPLQGYGYTF. The CDR3 DNA follows: TGTGCCAGCAGCCCCACCCCCCTACAGGGCTATGGCTACACCTTC.

This clonotype was recorded many times. V and J are TRBV14 and TRBJ2-1, with 8 bases fitting TRBD2. V trimming: 0 bases; J trimming: 7 bases; junction bases outside the gene matches: 11. The CDR3 runs to 17 residues. Germline CDR1 SGHDN, CDR2 FVKESK. For the CDR3, the DNA is TGTGCCAGCAGCCAAGACAGGGGACTAGAGGTTTTAAATGAGCAGTTCTTC. Protein product: CASSQDRGLEVLNEQFF.

The chain recombines TRBV9 with TRBJ2-6; D not certain. V was shortened by 3 bases and J by 0 bases, with 10 bases between the two germline ends. Germline CDR1 is SGDLS and CDR2 is YYNGEE. CDR3 length: 16 residues. The CDR3 region has the DNA TGTGCCAGCAGCGCAGAGGTTTACTCTGGGGCCAACGTCCTGACTTTC. Its translation: CASSAEVYSGANVLTF.

The rearrangement uses TRBV19 and TRBJ2-4; a possible D gene is TRBD1 (5 bases). Germline assignment: CDR1 LNHDA and CDR2 SQIVND (reference sequence). Trimming shortened V by 6 bases and J by 1 base, and 16 bases separated the two germline ends. The CDR3 spans 16 residues. CDR3 protein: CASRGAGRTAKNIQYF. The DNA of the CDR3 is TGTGCCAGTAGAGGGGCAGGACGTACGGCCAAAAACATTCAGTACTTC.

This clonotype was counted ten times or more. This chain connects TRBV6-5 to TRBJ2-3; D call uncertain. Germline V gene sequence: CDR1 MNHEY, CDR2 SVGAGI. This CDR3 has 13 residues. V was trimmed by 2 bases and J by 4 bases, leaving 7 bases between them. CDR3 loop: CASSYLDADTQYF. In nucleotides, the CDR3 is TGTGCCAGCAGTTACCTTGACGCAGATACGCAGTATTTT.

The chain uses TRBV20-1 and TRBJ2-1; the match to TRBD2 covers 13 bases. The CDR3 has 14 amino acids. V was pared by 3 bases and J by 7 bases, with 3 bases of the junction left unmatched. Germline lookup yields CDR1 DFQATT and CDR2 SNEGSKA (reference sequence). The CDR3 coding sequence is TGCAGTGCTAGGCTGGGACTAGCGGGAAATGAGCAGTTCTTC. It yields the protein CSARLGLAGNEQFF.

This clonotype turned up a few times. The V and J genes are TRBV10-3 and TRBJ1-3; no clear D. There are 13 residues in the CDR3. Germline lookup yields CDR1 ENHRY and CDR2 SYGVKD. The V and J ends lost 7 bases and 0 bases respectively, with 7 bases between them. CDR3 DNA sequence: TGTGCCATCAACGGAGACTCTGGAAACACCATATATTTT. The encoded protein is CAINGDSGNTIYF.

This clonotype came up a few times. The gene calls are TRBV4-2 and TRBJ1-1, with 8 bases matching TRBD1. In germline, CDR1 is LGHNA, CDR2 YNFKEQ. After removal of 2 bases from V and 4 bases from J, the junction contained 9 bases not matched to a gene. There are 16 residues in the CDR3. CDR3 coding DNA: TGTGCCAGCAGCCAATCCCTGGACAGGGTGACCACTGAAGCTTTCTTT. Its protein is CASSQSLDRVTTEAFF.

The chain couples TRBV9 to TRBJ2-5; D could derive from TRBD1 or TRBD2 (5 bases each). Deletions cut 0 bases from V and 3 bases from J, with 9 bases between. CDR3 size: 14 residues. Per germline, CDR1 SGDLS and CDR2 YYNGEE. As DNA, the CDR3 is TGTGCCAGCAGCGTAGGGGGGACGGAAGAGACCCAGTACTTC. Encoded protein: CASSVGGTEETQYF.

This clonotype has more than one count but fewer than ten. This sequence joins TRBV4-3 and TRBJ2-2; D is perhaps TRBD1 or TRBD2 (6 bases each). This CDR3 has 18 amino acids. V lost 0 bases and J 6 bases, leaving 20 bases between the germline ends. CDR1 and CDR2 from the germline V gene are LGHNA and YSLEER. For the CDR3, the DNA is TGCGCCAGCAGCCAAGATTACGGCGGCCCGGGGGCGGCCGGGGAGCTGTTTTTT. Translation gives CASSQDYGGPGAAGELFF.

This clonotype was observed a handful of times. The genes are TRBV6-5 and TRBJ1-6, with D maybe TRBD1 (6 bases). Germline V gene lookup returns CDR1 MNHEY and CDR2 SVGAGI. V lost 9 bases and J 9 bases, leaving 18 bases between the germline ends. The CDR3 has 14 residues. Here the CDR3 reads CASKLQGVTSPLHF. For the CDR3, the DNA is TGTGCCAGTAAACTACAGGGTGTCACTTCACCCCTCCACTTT.

A few counts support this clonotype. J is TRBJ2-5 and V is TRBV7-9, with no clear D. The CDR3 has 13 amino acids. From germline, CDR1 is SEHNR and CDR2 FQNEAQ (reference sequence). Deletions cut 1 base from V and 7 bases from J, with 10 bases between. CDR3 in DNA: TGTGCCAGCAGCTTAGAAGTGACGGGGACCCAGTACTTC. It codes for CASSLEVTGTQYF.

The V and J genes are TRBV12-3 or TRBV12-4 and TRBJ1-2, with 7 nucleotides matching TRBD1. CDR3 length equals 16 residues. J was trimmed by 2 bases and V by 4 bases; bases with no gene match: 10. CDR3 nucleotide sequence: TGTGCCAGCAGTTCCCTAGCGCTACAGGGGAACTATGGCTACACCTTC. Translating gives CASSSLALQGNYGYTF.

The chain joins TRBV27 to TRBJ2-7, with D possibly being TRBD2 (5 bases). Trimming stripped 6 bases from V and 9 bases from J, with 18 bases between. Germline V lookup: CDR1 MNHEY, CDR2 SMNVEV (reference sequence). The CDR3 totals 13 residues. The CDR3 nucleotides are TGTGCCAGCAGCCTTGCCGGTCCTAGCCGGCAGTACTTC. It yields the protein CASSLAGPSRQYF.

This chain uses TRBV5-6 with TRBJ2-7, with 9 bases that match TRBD1. This CDR3 is built from 15 residues. From germline, CDR1 is SGHDT and CDR2 YYEEEE. The V gene end was trimmed by 3 bases and the J gene end by 4 bases; junction bases not matched to a gene: 8. The DNA of the CDR3 is TGTGCCAGCAGCTCGGGACAGGGTCGTTGGTACGAGCAGTACTTC. Translated: CASSSGQGRWYEQYF.